Included here is one T cell receptor beta chain sequence, with context. This sample is part of a study of blood T cell repertoires in COVID-19. The assay was immunoSEQ multiplex PCR, and TCRdb's table has in-frame clones only and misses some. The sample has roughly 60,000 clones, 88% seen once. The material sequenced was peripheral blood. The receptor's source is a human donor in a cohort sampled during active COVID-19.

The CDR3 nucleotides read TGTGCCAGCAGCCAAGGCGACTACACTGAAGCTTTCTTT. Translating gives CASSQGDYTEAFF. V and J are TRBV3-1 (or the pseudogene TRBV3-2) and TRBJ1-1; D gene uncertain. The CDR3 spans 13 residues. The V end lost 1 base, the J end lost 3 bases, and 6 bases lay between the germline ends. CDR1 LGHDT and CDR2 YNNKEL come from the germline V gene (reference sequence).